The clone carrying this T cell receptor (beta chain) was recorded a few times. What it binds is not known. Carried by the TCR beta cDNA libraries were unique molecular identifiers. Input populations of roughly 0.95 to 10 million T cells gave rise to hundreds of thousands of cDNA molecules. TCRdb recomputed calls from the PCR reads with MiXCR, one row per CDR3 protein. The data hold approximately 730,000 distinct CDR3 sequences, with roughly 27% observed a single time. This specimen comes from a study of post-analysis software for immune sequencing data. General observations from the study: Higher frequency in patients than in controls was seen for roughly five TRBV segments, with TRBV5-6, TRBV5-1 and TRBV20-1 among them. Compared with controls, patients showed significantly lower normalized Chao1 diversity. Those samples that were prepared in the same batch co-clustered strongly by F measure.

The CDR3 runs to 14 residues. CDR1 is MRHNA, CDR2 SNTAGT, per germline. V was shortened by 0 bases and J by 4 bases, with 8 bases between the two germline ends. Sequencing was carried out using blood. The clonotype originates from a girl aged 10-17 years with multiple sclerosis. J is TRBJ2-3 and V is TRBV6-4, with D perhaps TRBD2 (5 bases). CDR3: CASSDSWGADTQYF. Written as DNA, the CDR3 is TGTGCCAGCAGTGACTCTTGGGGAGCAGATACGCAGTATTTT.